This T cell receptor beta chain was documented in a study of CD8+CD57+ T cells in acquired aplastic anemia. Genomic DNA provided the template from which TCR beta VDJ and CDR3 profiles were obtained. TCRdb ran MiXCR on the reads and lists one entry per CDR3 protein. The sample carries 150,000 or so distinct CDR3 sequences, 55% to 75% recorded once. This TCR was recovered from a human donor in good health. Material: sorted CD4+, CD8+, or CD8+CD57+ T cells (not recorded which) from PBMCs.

The CDR3 nucleotides are TGTGCCAGCAGCGTAGGGGGACTAATCGATGAGCAGTTCTTC. Amino acids: CASSVGGLIDEQFF. The chain uses TRBV9 and TRBJ2-1; 7 nucleotides line up with TRBD2. Germline CDR1 and CDR2: SGDLS and YYNGEE. There are 14 residues in the CDR3. V lost 0 bases, J lost 8 bases, and 5 bases stayed unmatched.